Listed below are T cell receptor beta chains from one sample, sequenced in a study of shared clonotypes between healthy human individuals. TCRdb's copy holds only in-frame clones and misses some; the assay was immunoSEQ multiplex PCR. The table includes about 2,500,000 clones, roughly 92% detected once. Sequenced sample: naive CD4+ T cells sorted from blood. All receptors derive from a man between 18 and 35 years old in good health. The CDR3 runs from the conserved cysteine through the conserved F or W. D genes are given only for firm matches.

cdr3_length v_call d_call cdr3_aa
13 TRBV29-1 - CSVGVGGTDTQYF
13 TRBV10-3 - CAISVGINYGYTF
15 TRBV10-3 - CAISDLGTETYEQYF
12 TRBV18 TRBD1 CASSGDREKLFF
19 TRBV11-3 TRBD2 CASSLGLAGGRWGTDTQYF
15 TRBV5-1 TRBD2 CASSFLAGGLETQYF
17 TRBV27 - CASSLWGTISPGETQYF
13 TRBV30 - CAWSEQRGSPLHF
15 TRBV4-2 TRBD1 CASSADRGRTDTQYF
14 TRBV5-1 - CASSRGEANTEAFF
16 TRBV19 - CASKSLGGGKGNTIYF
11 TRBV19 - CASSIGEYIYF
12 TRBV11-2 - CASSQWADTQYF
12 TRBV2 - CASRPVVYGYTF
14 TRBV28 TRBD1 CASSSGTEAYEQYF
15 TRBV18 - CASSPVSGWYQPQHF
16 TRBV12-5 - CASGLPAGWGTGELFF
12 TRBV11-2 - CASSSARGTQYF
15 TRBV5-1 - CASSLGPQDSYGYTF
15 TRBV6-1 - CASAEGPNSGNTIYF
16 TRBV25-1 TRBD1 CASSEATQGAREKLFF
15 TRBV19 TRBD1 CASSKDRASFEKLFF
13 TRBV6-6 - CASRPGSTDTQYF
15 TRBV6-5 - CASSRTRTWAETQYF
14 TRBV2 - CASSVDGKAEKLFF
10 TRBV5-1 - CASEIYEQYF
12 TRBV7-2 - CASSHNTGELFF
13 TRBV11-3 - CASSLGMNTEAFF
16 TRBV7-6 TRBD1 CASSLGGQGALRAQHF
14 TRBV18 - CASSPPGPSYEQYF